This record covers a single T cell receptor (beta chain). Its antigen remains unidentified. No base quality information exists; no much larger clone differs at one position. The entry originates in a study of PD-1 blockade in classical Hodgkin lymphoma (dated by TCRdb to about 2020). Looking at the study overall: Nivolumab dosing was 3 mg/kg intravenously every 2 weeks, continuing until either disease progression or unacceptable toxicity. To define a peripheral blood immune signature of response to PD-1 blockade in classical Hodgkin lymphoma, the study combined TCR beta sequencing with CyTOF.

Overall study outcomes, separate from this receptor: Only a single clinical trial cohort was studied, and what caused the repertoire differences, possibly disease activity or prior therapy, remained undefined. Baseline diversity similar to that of newly diagnosed patients was observed in trial patients achieving complete response, whereas significantly lower diversity was observed in partial responders and progressors. Baseline TCR diversity was reported as lower in newly diagnosed patients than in healthy donors, and lower still in relapsed/refractory patients. By C4D1, a significant rise was seen in CD4+ TCR diversity but not in CD8+ TCR diversity (p=0.0027 vs p=0.16), and the rise was most apparent among complete responders (p=0.02). Lower diversity was seen in patients whose nivolumab began less than 1 year after ASCT, and these patients were left out of later analyses so that immune reconstitution would not confound the results.

V is cut back by 6 bases and J by 9 bases, with 10 bases in the junction unmatched. From a lookup of the germline V gene, CDR1 and CDR2 are ENHRY and SYGVKD. Reading from cysteine to phenylalanine, the CDR3 counts 15 amino acids. Left in the record is the CDR3 DNA by itself, 45 bases read in frame from the first base. The time point label on this specimen signifies: cycle 2 day 1 (C2D1) of nivolumab. Relapse after autologous stem cell transplantation had occurred in all trial patients, and cohorts A, B and C were distinguished by prior brentuximab vedotin exposure. The trial cohort was composed of about 58 patients with relapsed/refractory classical Hodgkin lymphoma, for whom complete response, partial response or progressive disease was recorded as best overall response. In the multi-cohort phase II CheckMate 205 trial, trial patients received single-agent nivolumab. Best overall response was determined by an independent review committee according to the 2007 International Working Group response criteria. Trial PBMCs were collected just before the start of nivolumab (C1D1) and during therapy at cycle 2 day 1 and cycle 4 day 1. Peripheral blood was collected in 8 mL Vacutainer Cell Preparation Tubes, from which PBMCs were isolated by centrifugation and then cryopreserved.

Genomic DNA was extracted with the Qiagen DNeasy kit from unsorted PBMCs and from negatively selected CD4+ and CD8+ fractions. Using primers that anneal to V and J segments, immunoSEQ multiplex PCR amplified the TCR beta CDR3 regions. A synthetic immune receptor repertoire was used to minimize amplification bias, and any residual bias was removed computationally once sequencing was done. Per the authors' processing: Repertoire diversity was quantified as the Shannon entropy index using custom Python scripts. The unsorted, CD4+ and CD8+ repertoires were each analyzed separately, with the exception of combined analyses, where CD4+ and CD8+ sequences were merged in silico. Clonal expansion was defined as a frequency increase of at least 2-fold after treatment compared with C1D1, and clones undetected at baseline were assigned a pseudocount of 0.5. Singleton clones were defined as clones with 0 or 1 copy at C1D1, and non-singleton clones were defined as clones with 2 or more copies. Clones expanded in unsorted samples were annotated as CD4+, CD8+ or unknown by matching protein sequences in sorted samples from the same patient. Diversity changes from C1D1 to C4D1 were tested in paired samples using Wilcoxon tests. As stored in TCRdb, this immuneACCESS dataset retains in-frame rearrangements with V and J assigned. A fraction of the clones does not appear; measured against another copy, unresolved V genes explain less than half of the discrepancy, and the remainder lacks a known reason. From that table come the V and J calls and clone size; the DNA was used to work out D and trimming. The sample table holds about 94,000 clones, of which about 91% were seen once. The top ten constitute about 10% of the sample.

The TCR sequence derives from a human donor with classical Hodgkin lymphoma. The sample consisted of peripheral blood mononuclear cells (PBMCs), taken before the second cycle of nivolumab. The rearranged chain carries TRBV10-3 and TRBJ2-1; 11 junctional bases match TRBD2. CDR3 sequence: CAIRGTSGGRGEQFF. The sequence in DNA is TGTGCCATCAGGGGGACTAGCGGAGGAAGGGGTGAGCAGTTCTTC.